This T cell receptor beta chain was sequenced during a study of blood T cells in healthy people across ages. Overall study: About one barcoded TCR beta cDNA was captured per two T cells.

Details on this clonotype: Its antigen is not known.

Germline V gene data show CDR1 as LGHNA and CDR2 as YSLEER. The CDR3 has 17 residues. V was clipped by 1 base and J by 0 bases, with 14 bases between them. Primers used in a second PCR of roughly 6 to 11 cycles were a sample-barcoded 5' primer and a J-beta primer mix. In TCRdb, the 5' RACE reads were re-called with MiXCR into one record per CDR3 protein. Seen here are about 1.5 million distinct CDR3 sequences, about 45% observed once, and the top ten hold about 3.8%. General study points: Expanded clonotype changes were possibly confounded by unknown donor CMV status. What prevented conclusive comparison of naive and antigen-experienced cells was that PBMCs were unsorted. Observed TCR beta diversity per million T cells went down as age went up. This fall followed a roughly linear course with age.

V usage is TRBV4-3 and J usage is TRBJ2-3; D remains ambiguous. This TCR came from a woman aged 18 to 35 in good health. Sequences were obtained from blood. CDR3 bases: TGCGCCAGCAGCCAAGTTCTCCGCTTAACTAGCACAGATACGCAGTATTTT. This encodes CASSQVLRLTSTDTQYF.